The 27 T cell receptor beta chains below all came from one sample that was sequenced in a study of T cell clonality in common variable immunodeficiency. The assay was immunoSEQ multiplex PCR, and TCRdb's table has in-frame clones only and misses some. Reported are 35,000 to 50,000 clones, none seen only once; the ten largest carry about 0.68%. Source material: peripheral blood mononuclear cells. The source of these receptors is a person aged 18-70 years in good health.

This clone showed up many times. Read coverage stops 3 residues before the CDR3 terminus; the germline J gene supplies the remainder. The chain links TRBV20-1 to TRBJ2-3; 11 bases are shared with TRBD2. The CDR3 is 15 amino acids. The V gene end was trimmed by 5 bases and the J gene end by 5 bases; junction bases not matched to a gene: 9. The germline gives CDR1 DFQATT, CDR2 SNEGSKA (reference sequence). The CDR3 loop reads CSAEGRLAGGDTQYF. The covered CDR3 bases are TGCAGTGCTGAGGGGCGGCTAGCGGGAGGAGATACG.

This clone was counted ten times or more. The read halts 3 residues ahead of the CDR3 end, with the missing end drawn from the germline J gene. V is TRBV7-2 and J is TRBJ1-1; D gene ambiguous. Trimming stripped 0 bases from V and 7 bases from J, with 6 bases between. CDR3 size: 12 residues. Germline V lookup: CDR1 SGHTA, CDR2 FQGNSA. CDR3 protein: CASSLARVEAFF. Incomplete CDR3 DNA: TGTGCCAGCAGCTTAGCGCGGGTTGAA.

This clone was counted at least ten times. Read coverage stops 3 residues before the CDR3 terminus; the germline J gene supplies the remainder. This rearrangement joins TRBV6-2 or TRBV6-3 to TRBJ1-2, with D tentatively TRBD1 (6 bases). The CDR3 sequence is 12 residues long. Germline V gene lookup returns CDR1 MNHEY and CDR2 SVGEGT. The sequenced part of the CDR3 DNA is TGTGCCAGCAGTTTCGGACAGAGAGGC. Its protein is CASSFGQRG. Given in full, the CDR3 is CASSFGQRGYTF.

This clone was recorded at least ten times. The read stops 3 residues short of the end of the CDR3; the missing end is completed from the germline J gene. This chain links TRBV7-9 with TRBJ1-3, with 9 positions matching TRBD1. V was clipped by 11 bases and J by 4 bases; unmatched bases: 9. Germline loops: CDR1 SEHNR, CDR2 FQNEAQ (reference sequence). There are 14 residues in the CDR3. CDR3 DNA, as far as it was read: TGTGCCCACCAGGGACAGGGTGCCGGAAACACC. This gives the protein CAHQGQGAGNT. The full CDR3 is CAHQGQGAGNTIYF.

This clone occurred many times. The read gets to within 3 residues of the CDR3 end, and the germline J gene fills in the rest. J is TRBJ1-1 and V is TRBV6-2 or TRBV6-3; D is ambiguous. The V end was cut by 6 bases, the J end by 1 base, with 9 bases between. In germline, CDR1 is MNHEY, CDR2 SVGEGT. CDR3 length: 13 amino acids. The CDR3 bases that were read are TGTGCCAGCAGGAACGGGGAGAACACTGAA. Residues: CASRNGENTE. The CDR3 in its entirety is CASRNGENTEAFF.

This clone was counted at least ten times. The read gets to within 3 residues of the CDR3 end, and the germline J gene fills in the rest. This chain uses TRBV6-2 or TRBV6-3 with TRBJ1-5; a possible D gene is TRBD1 (5 bases). The CDR3 totals 16 residues. Germline values: CDR1 MNHEY, CDR2 SVGEGT. The V end was cut by 5 bases, the J end by 2 bases, with 16 bases between. CDR3 sequence: CASSRSLQAGNQPQHF. The sequenced part of the CDR3 DNA is TGTGCCAGCAGTCGTTCGCTACAGGCGGGCAATCAGCCC.

This clone was observed many times. The read gets to within 3 residues of the CDR3 end, and the germline J gene fills in the rest. The chain combines TRBV9 with TRBJ2-1; no clear D gene. CDR1 and CDR2 from the germline V gene are SGDLS and YYNGEE. The V end was cut by 2 bases, the J end by 2 bases, with 11 bases between. The CDR3 runs to 15 residues. The CDR3 region is CASSVTSGAYNEQFF. Incomplete CDR3 DNA: TGTGCCAGCAGCGTTACTTCCGGTGCCTACAATGAG.

This clone came up many times. The observed sequence ends 3 residues before the CDR3 terminus, with the missing tail filled in from the germline J gene. The V gene is TRBV7-9, the J gene TRBJ2-3, with D perhaps matching TRBD2 (5 bases). V lost 1 base, J lost 0 bases, and 8 bases lay in between. Looked up from germline, CDR1 is SEHNR and CDR2 is FQNEAQ (reference sequence). The CDR3 loop spans 15 amino acids. Here the CDR3 reads CASSLGTRSTDTQYF. CDR3 DNA, as far as it was read: TGTGCCAGCAGCTTAGGGACTCGCAGCACAGATACG.

This clone was counted ten times or more. The part of the CDR3 DNA that was read is TGTGCCTGCAATAGGGGGTCGGAGTGGTCACCC. This gives the protein CACNRGSEWSP. The full CDR3 protein is CACNRGSEWSPLHF. The chain recombines TRBV30 with TRBJ1-6, with D maybe TRBD1 (6 bases). Read data end 3 residues before the CDR3 end; the end is taken from the germline J gene. Trimming removed 6 bases from V and 10 bases from J, with 19 bases in between. From germline, CDR1 is GTSNPN and CDR2 SVGIG (reference sequence). The CDR3 has 14 residues.

This clone has at least ten counts. The read ends 3 residues early relative to the CDR3; the germline J gene fills the gap. At the DNA level, this CDR3 is encoded by other sequences in the same sample as well. The rearrangement links TRBV19 to TRBJ1-4; D gene uncertain. V shed 7 bases and J shed 5 bases, with 11 bases lying between them. CDR1 and CDR2 from the germline V gene are LNHDA and SQIVND (reference sequence). CDR3 length: 13 residues. CDR3 bases read: TGTGCCAGTACCACTGTGCTGAATGAAAAA. Amino acid sequence: CASTTVLNEK. The full CDR3 sequence reads CASTTVLNEKLFF.

There are many counts of this clone. Coverage ceases 3 residues before the CDR3 finishes, and the germline J gene fills in the end. This chain links TRBV7-6 with TRBJ1-1; D possibly corresponds to TRBD1 (6 bases). The V end was cut by 5 bases, the J end by 3 bases, with 19 bases between. Germline CDR1 is SGHVS and CDR2 is FNYEAQ. The CDR3 is 16 amino acids. The CDR3 loop reads CASSHSTGKWDTEAFF. CDR3 bases read: TGTGCCAGCAGCCACTCCACAGGGAAATGGGACACTGAA.

This clone was found many times. The CDR3 end is not reached by the read, which stops 3 residues before it; the germline J gene fills it in. The chain links TRBV5-4 to TRBJ1-1; 8 bases fit TRBD1. The CDR3 length is 13 residues. CDR1 SGHNT and CDR2 YYREEE come from the germline V gene (reference sequence). J lost 7 bases, V lost 4 bases, and 6 bases had no gene match. The CDR3: CASSPGTGIEAFF. CDR3 bases read: TGTGCCAGCAGCCCCGGGACAGGCATTGAA.

This clone appeared many times. The read ends 3 residues shy of where the CDR3 ends; the end is completed using the germline J gene. The chain has TRBV19 and TRBJ2-5; 15 nucleotides line up with TRBD2. The germline gives CDR1 LNHDA, CDR2 SQIVND (reference sequence). There are 17 residues in the CDR3. V lost 3 bases to trimming and J lost 5 bases; unmatched junction nucleotides: 7. The CDR3 reads CASSIWTSGGARETQYF. The sequenced CDR3 bases are TGTGCCAGTAGTATTTGGACTAGCGGGGGGGCGAGGGAGACC.

This clone appeared many times. The read falls 3 residues short of the CDR3 end, and the missing part is taken from the germline J gene. The chain couples TRBV5-1 to TRBJ2-3; 11 nucleotides agree with TRBD2. Germline CDR1 reads SGHRS; CDR2 reads YFSETQ. The CDR3 extends over 19 amino acids. After removal of 4 bases from V and 4 bases from J, the junction contained 17 bases not matched to a gene. The DNA read from the CDR3 is TGCGCCAGCAGCAGTTTCAGTTTTGGGCTAGCGGGGGGAGCAGATACG. Translation: CASSSFSFGLAGGADT. The whole CDR3 is CASSSFSFGLAGGADTQYF.

There are many counts of this clone. The read ends 3 residues before the CDR3 terminus; that terminus is restored from the germline J gene. The chain employs TRBV7-9 and TRBJ1-3; unclear D gene. The CDR3 extends over 15 amino acids. Trimming removed 5 bases at V and 3 bases at J, with 14 bases between. Germline V gene lookup returns CDR1 SEHNR and CDR2 FQNEAQ (reference sequence). CDR3 loop: CASSPLPLSGNTIYF. CDR3 DNA (partial): TGTGCCAGCAGCCCCCTCCCACTGAGTGGAAACACC.

This clone was counted ten times or more. The missing CDR3 end, 3 residues past where the read stops, is filled in from the germline J gene. The chain has TRBV3-1 (or the pseudogene TRBV3-2) and TRBJ1-2, with 9 bases lining up with TRBD1. This CDR3 has 14 residues. In germline, CDR1 is LGHDT, CDR2 YNNKEL (reference sequence). CDR3 loop: CASSQGQGGGGYTF. The covered CDR3 bases are TGTGCCAGCAGCCAAGGACAGGGGGGTGGAGGC.

This clone was counted many times. Coverage ceases 3 residues before the CDR3 finishes, and the germline J gene fills in the end. The chain uses TRBV11-2 and TRBJ2-1; the D is unclear. Trimming cost V 5 bases and J 5 bases, with 7 bases left between them. The CDR3 totals 12 residues. The germline gives CDR1 SGHAT, CDR2 FQNNGV. CDR3 bases read: TGTGCCAGCAGCCACACCCACAATGAG. Translation gives CASSHTHNE. The full CDR3 sequence reads CASSHTHNEQFF. The whole variable domain, filled in from reference TRBV11-2 and TRBJ2-1, reads EAGVAQSPRYKIIEKRQSVAFWCNPISGHATLYWYQQILGQGPKLLIQFQNNGVVDDSQLPKDRFSAERLKGVDSTLKIQPAKLEDSAVYLCASSHTHNEQFFGPGTRLTVL.

This clone was counted many times. The sequenced fragment ends 3 residues before the CDR3 boundary, so the rest is inferred from the germline J gene. The rearrangement joins TRBV6-1 to TRBJ2-5, with 7 bases aligning to TRBD1. With 4 bases clipped from V and 2 bases from J, the junction kept 10 bases outside the gene matches. The germline gives CDR1 MNHNS, CDR2 SASEGT. The CDR3 spans 16 residues. Here the CDR3 reads CASSAVSGQEQETQYF. The DNA read from the CDR3 is TGTGCCAGCAGTGCGGTCTCAGGACAGGAGCAAGAGACC.

This clone was recorded many times. The read is 3 residues too short to cover the CDR3 end, so that end is filled in from the germline J gene. The rearrangement uses TRBV28 and TRBJ1-2; the D gene is possibly TRBD1 (6 bases). From germline, CDR1 is MDHEN and CDR2 SYDVKM. V was trimmed by 3 bases and J by 5 bases, leaving 7 bases between them. CDR3 size: 12 residues. Partial CDR3 DNA: TGTGCCAGCAGTTTGGACAGATATGGC. Translated: CASSLDRYG. The complete CDR3 protein is CASSLDRYGYTF.

This clone was counted many times. The read is 3 residues too short to cover the CDR3 end, so that end is filled in from the germline J gene. V is TRBV5-1 and J is TRBJ2-7; TRBD1 agrees at 8 bases. CDR1 and CDR2 (germline): SGHRS, YFSETQ. The V and J ends lost 2 bases and 5 bases, in that order; junction bases with no gene match: 6. The CDR3 consists of 14 residues. The CDR3 spells CASSLATGAHEQYF. CDR3 bases read: TGCGCCAGCAGCTTAGCGACAGGGGCCCACGAG.

This clone was seen ten or more times. The covered CDR3 bases are TGTGCCAGCAGCTACGGGACTGCAGATGGC. This gives the protein CASSYGTADG. The complete CDR3 sequence is CASSYGTADGYTF. The chain employs TRBV7-9 and TRBJ1-2; perhaps TRBD1 as D (5 bases). The sequenced fragment ends 3 residues before the CDR3 boundary, so the rest is inferred from the germline J gene. The germline V and J ends were trimmed by 4 bases and 6 bases, with 12 bases remaining between them. Germline V gene lookup returns CDR1 SEHNR and CDR2 FQNEAQ (reference sequence). This CDR3 has 13 residues.

This clone was counted at least ten times. Read sequence stops 3 residues before the CDR3 end, and the germline J gene provides the missing end. The chain combines TRBV28 with TRBJ1-1, with 8 bases identical to TRBD1. The trim removed 5 bases at V and 3 bases at J, leaving 5 bases unmatched. CDR3 length: 14 amino acids. Per the germline V gene, CDR1 is MDHEN and CDR2 is SYDVKM. The CDR3 reads CASSKTGVYTEAFF. The CDR3 bases that were read are TGTGCCAGCAGTAAGACAGGGGTGTACACTGAA.

The table lists this clone with many counts. With the read ending 3 residues before the CDR3 end, the germline J gene is used to fill in that end. The chain has TRBV18 and TRBJ2-3, with 9 bases lining up with TRBD2. This CDR3 is 17 amino acids long. In germline, CDR1 is KGHSH, CDR2 LQKENI. The trim removed 2 bases at V and 4 bases at J, leaving 10 bases unmatched. The CDR3 DNA, read in part, is TGTGCCAGCTCACCATTTTTAGCTAGCGGGGCTTCAGATACG. Translated, it gives CASSPFLASGASDT. The full CDR3 is CASSPFLASGASDTQYF.

This clone was seen at least ten times. Read data end 3 residues before the CDR3 end; the end is taken from the germline J gene. The chain employs TRBV9 and TRBJ2-6; 9 bases agree with TRBD1. The germline CDR1 and CDR2 sequences are SGDLS and YYNGEE. The CDR3 is 16 residues long. The V gene end was trimmed by 4 bases and the J gene end by 2 bases; junction bases not matched to a gene: 4. The CDR3 DNA, read in part, is TGTGCCAGCAGCATACGGACAGGGGCTGGGGCCAACGTC. This gives the protein CASSIRTGAGANV. The CDR3 in full is CASSIRTGAGANVLTF.

This clone was counted at least ten times. The read ends 3 residues shy of where the CDR3 ends; the end is completed using the germline J gene. The chain employs TRBV7-9 and TRBJ2-1, with 13 bases identical to TRBD2. Germline-derived CDR1 and CDR2 are SEHNR and FQNEAQ (reference sequence). V gave up 10 bases and J gave up 8 bases; unmatched junction bases: 2. The CDR3 has 12 residues. CDR3 amino acids: CATGLAGDEQFF. Partial CDR3 DNA: TGTGCCACCGGACTAGCGGGAGATGAG.

This clone has a count of ten or more. The sequenced fragment ends 3 residues before the CDR3 boundary, so the rest is inferred from the germline J gene. This chain joins TRBV19 and TRBJ1-6; D unclear. Trimming left V 4 bases short and J 4 bases short, with 11 bases between. Germline V gives CDR1 LNHDA, CDR2 SQIVND (reference sequence). The length of the CDR3 is 15 residues. The CDR3 is CASSRTAGYNSPLHF. CDR3 DNA, as far as it was read: TGTGCCAGTAGTAGGACGGCGGGTTATAATTCACCC.

Ten or more counts support this clone. The CDR3 end lies 3 residues beyond the end of the read and is filled in from the germline J gene. The chain uses TRBV19 and TRBJ1-5; 8 nucleotides align to TRBD1. The ends lost 3 bases at V and 5 bases at J; junction bases unmatched: 9. The CDR3 sequence is 16 residues long. CDR1 and CDR2 (germline): LNHDA, SQIVND (reference sequence). CDR3 loop: CASSIGQGATHQPQHF. The sequenced CDR3 bases are TGTGCCAGTAGTATTGGGCAGGGGGCAACCCATCAGCCC.